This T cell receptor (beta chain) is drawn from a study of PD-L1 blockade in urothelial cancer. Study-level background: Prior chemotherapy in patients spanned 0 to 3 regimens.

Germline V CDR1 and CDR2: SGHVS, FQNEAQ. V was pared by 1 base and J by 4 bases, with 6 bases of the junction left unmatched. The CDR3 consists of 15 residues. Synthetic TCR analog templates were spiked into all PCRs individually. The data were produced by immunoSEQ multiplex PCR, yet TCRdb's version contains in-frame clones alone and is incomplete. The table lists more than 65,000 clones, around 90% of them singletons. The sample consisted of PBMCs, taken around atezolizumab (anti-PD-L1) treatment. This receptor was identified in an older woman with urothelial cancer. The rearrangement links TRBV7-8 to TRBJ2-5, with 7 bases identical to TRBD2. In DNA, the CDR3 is TGTGCCAGCAGCTTAGGCGCGGGAGCGGGAGAGACCCAGTACTTC. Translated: CASSLGAGAGETQYF.